This entry describes one T cell receptor (beta chain). What it recognizes is unknown. The sample originates from a study of vaccination and CD4 T cells after COVID-19. Study summary: Post-vaccine sample collection happened at a median of 72 days after dose two, ranging 14 to 241. The authors gave control cultures a CEFX pool, an HIV-1 Nef pool, or no peptide.

Treatment indicated: approximately 11-day PBMC culture with coronavirus spike peptide pools or control peptides (ViraFEST assay). CDR3 length: 14 residues. Per the germline V gene, CDR1 is SGHDN and CDR2 is FVKESK. J lost 7 bases, V lost 4 bases, and 3 bases had no gene match. The Oncomine TCR Beta short-read assay was what sequenced the DNA obtained from cultured CD4+ T cells. The authors extracted genomic DNA from cultured CD4+ T cells. MiXCR, applied by TCRdb to the PCR reads, yields one record per CDR3 protein. This table has around 12,000 distinct CDR3 sequences, nearly 45% appearing once. The V gene is TRBV14, the J gene TRBJ2-3, with TRBD2 matching over 12 bases. This TCR was sampled from a human donor who had recovered from COVID-19. The material sequenced was CD4+ T cells from blood, cultured in vitro, taken after SARS-CoV-2 vaccination. The CDR3 coding sequence is TGTGCCAGCAGCCCTACTAGCGGGAGGAATACGCAGTATTTT. It is translated as CASSPTSGRNTQYF.